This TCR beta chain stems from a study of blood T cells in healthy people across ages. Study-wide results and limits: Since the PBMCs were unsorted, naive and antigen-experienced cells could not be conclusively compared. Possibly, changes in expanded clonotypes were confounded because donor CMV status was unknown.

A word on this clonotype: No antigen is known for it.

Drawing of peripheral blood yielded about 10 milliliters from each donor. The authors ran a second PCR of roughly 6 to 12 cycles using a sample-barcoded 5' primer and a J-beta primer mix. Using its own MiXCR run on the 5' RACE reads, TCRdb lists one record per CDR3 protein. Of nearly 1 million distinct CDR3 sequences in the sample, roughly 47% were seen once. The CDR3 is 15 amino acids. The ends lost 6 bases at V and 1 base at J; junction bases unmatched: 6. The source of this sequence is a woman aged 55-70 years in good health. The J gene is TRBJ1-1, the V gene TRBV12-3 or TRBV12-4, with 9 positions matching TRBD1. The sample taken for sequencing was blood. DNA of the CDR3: TGTGCCAGCAGCGGGACAGGGTTATCGAACACTGAAGCTTTCTTT. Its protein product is CASSGTGLSNTEAFF.